A selection of T cell receptor beta chains follows, all from one sample in a study of PD-1 blockade in mismatch repair-deficient tumors. The repertoire was sequenced with immunoSEQ multiplex PCR; TCRdb's copy has only in-frame clones and lacks some. The table includes some 120,000 clones, about nine tenths detected once. This sample comprised peripheral blood, obtained 70 to 73 weeks after starting pembrolizumab. All receptors come from an adult with mismatch repair-deficient cancer. CDR3s include the opening cysteine and the closing phenylalanine or tryptophan.

16	TRBV5-1	TRBJ2-2	CASSLPGAANTGELFF
12	TRBV29-1	TRBJ2-1	CSVLSQGGEQFF
14	TRBV2	TRBJ2-3	CASRNSGRTDTQYF
16	TRBV5-1	TRBJ2-1	CASSSDSGRGYNEQFF
12	TRBV5-1	TRBJ2-1	CASSLIYNEQFF
14	TRBV6-5	TRBJ2-7	CASSSSPGGHEQYF
15	TRBV7-9	TRBJ2-1	CASSFDRFIGNEQFF
14	TRBV28	TRBJ1-2	CASSLSGQNYGYTF
15	TRBV15	TRBJ2-1	CATSTRDSSYNEQFF
18	TRBV28	TRBJ2-1	CASRSGTSGIDSYNEQFF
15	TRBV7-8	TRBJ2-2	CASSSETGAAGELFF
15	TRBV5-1	TRBJ2-5	CASSLFGADQETQYF
16	TRBV2	TRBJ2-3	CASILRTDRLTDTQYF
13	TRBV28	TRBJ1-2	CASGRGGSYGYTF
16	TRBV18	TRBJ1-1	CASSPSGGQDSEEAFF
14	TRBV5-4	TRBJ2-5	CASSLAARLQTQYF
14	TRBV5-1	TRBJ2-7	CASSLVLGGYEQYF
14	TRBV6-6	TRBJ2-7	CASSYGGIGYEQYF
18	TRBV29-1	TRBJ2-3	CSVWDRGYLAGGPDTQYF
13	TRBV28	TRBJ1-1	CASSRRGRDEAFF
15	TRBV27	TRBJ2-1	CASSFSGTGLNEQFF
15	TRBV5-3	TRBJ2-3	CARSPGQPTTDTQYF
16	TRBV7-9	TRBJ1-4	CASSTSGRTGGEKLFF
13	TRBV11-3	TRBJ2-7	CASSLTSGSEQYF
12	TRBV27	TRBJ2-7	CASRTGSYEQYF
14	TRBV7-2	TRBJ2-7	CASSPETSYYEQYF
15	TRBV13	TRBJ2-1	CASSYGDYSYNEQFF
15	TRBV6-5	TRBJ2-7	CASSLGQRSIHEQYF
13	TRBV28	TRBJ2-1	CASSQPGGYEQFF
19	TRBV4-1	TRBJ2-2	CASSQGGTSGRINTGELFF